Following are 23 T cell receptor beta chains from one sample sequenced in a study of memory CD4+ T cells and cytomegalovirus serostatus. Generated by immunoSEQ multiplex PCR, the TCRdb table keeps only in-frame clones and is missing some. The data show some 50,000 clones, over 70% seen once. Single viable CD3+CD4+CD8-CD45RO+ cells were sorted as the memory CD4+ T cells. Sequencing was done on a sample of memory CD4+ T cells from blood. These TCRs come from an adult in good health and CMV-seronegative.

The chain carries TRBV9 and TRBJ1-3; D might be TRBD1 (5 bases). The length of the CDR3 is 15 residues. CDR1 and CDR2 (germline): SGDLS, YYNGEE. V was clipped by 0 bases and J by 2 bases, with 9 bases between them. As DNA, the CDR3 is TGTGCCAGCAGCGTAGTTGGGGCAGCTGGAAACACCATATATTTT. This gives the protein CASSVVGAAGNTIYF.

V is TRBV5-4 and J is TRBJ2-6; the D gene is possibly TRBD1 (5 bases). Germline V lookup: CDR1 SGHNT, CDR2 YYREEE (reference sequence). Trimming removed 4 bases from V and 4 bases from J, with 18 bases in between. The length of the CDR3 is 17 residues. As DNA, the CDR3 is TGTGCCAGCAGCAGTGAAAAAGGGGTGCACGGGGCCAACGTCCTGACTTTC. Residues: CASSSEKGVHGANVLTF.

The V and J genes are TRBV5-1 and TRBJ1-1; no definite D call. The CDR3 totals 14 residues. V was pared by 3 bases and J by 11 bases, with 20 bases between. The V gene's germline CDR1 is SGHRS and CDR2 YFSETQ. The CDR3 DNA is TGCGCCAGCAGCTCCCAGCGGTCCCCACAGTACGCTTTCTTT. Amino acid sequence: CASSSQRSPQYAFF.

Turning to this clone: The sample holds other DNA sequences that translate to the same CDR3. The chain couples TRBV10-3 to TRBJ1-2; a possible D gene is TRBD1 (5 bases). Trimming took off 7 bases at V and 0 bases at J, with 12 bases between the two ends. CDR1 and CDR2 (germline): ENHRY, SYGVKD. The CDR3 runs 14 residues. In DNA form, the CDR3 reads TGTGCCATCAAGGGGACCGACGCTAACTATGGCTACACCTTC. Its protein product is CAIKGTDANYGYTF.

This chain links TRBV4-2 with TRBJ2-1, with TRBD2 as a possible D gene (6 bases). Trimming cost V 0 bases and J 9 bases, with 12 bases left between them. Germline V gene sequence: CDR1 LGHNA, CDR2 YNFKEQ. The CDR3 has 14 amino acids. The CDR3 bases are TGTGCCAGCAGCCAAGATCGGGCGGGGTTTGAGCAGTTCTTC. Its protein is CASSQDRAGFEQFF.

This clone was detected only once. The DNA of the CDR3 is TGTGCCAGCAGCTTTGGCAATAATGAAAAACTGTTTTTT. The encoded protein is CASSFGNNEKLFF. This chain joins TRBV11-2 and TRBJ1-4; D call uncertain. Germline V CDR1 and CDR2: SGHAT, FQNNGV. Between the trimmed V and J ends, which lost 3 bases and 4 bases, there was a span of 6 bases. This CDR3 comprises 13 residues.

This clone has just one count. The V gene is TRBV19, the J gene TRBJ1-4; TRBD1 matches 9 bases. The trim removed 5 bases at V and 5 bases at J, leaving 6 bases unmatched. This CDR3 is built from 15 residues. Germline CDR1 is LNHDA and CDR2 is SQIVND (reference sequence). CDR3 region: CASSPGQGRNEKLFF. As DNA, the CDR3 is TGTGCCAGTAGTCCCGGACAGGGGAGAAATGAAAAACTGTTTTTT.

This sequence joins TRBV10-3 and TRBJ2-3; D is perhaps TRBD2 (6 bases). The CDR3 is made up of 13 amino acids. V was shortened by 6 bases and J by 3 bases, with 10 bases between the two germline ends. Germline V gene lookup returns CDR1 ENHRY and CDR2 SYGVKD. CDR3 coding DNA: TGTGCCATCAGGGCTAGCGAGACAGATACGCAGTATTTT. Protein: CAIRASETDTQYF.

CDR3 loop: CASSLAGSNQPQHF. CDR3 nucleotide sequence: TGTGCCAGCAGTTTAGCAGGCAGCAATCAGCCCCAGCATTTT. The V and J genes are TRBV27 and TRBJ1-5; no reliable D call. CDR3 length: 14 residues. Trimming removed 2 bases at V and 1 base at J, with 6 bases between. The germline V gene has CDR1 MNHEY and CDR2 SMNVEV (reference sequence).

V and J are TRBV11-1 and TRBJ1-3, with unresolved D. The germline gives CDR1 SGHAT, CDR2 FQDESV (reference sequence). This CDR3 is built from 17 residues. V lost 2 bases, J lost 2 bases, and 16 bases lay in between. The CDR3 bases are TGTGCCAGCAGCTTATTCGAGAAGGGAACGGCTGGAAACACCATATATTTT. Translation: CASSLFEKGTAGNTIYF.

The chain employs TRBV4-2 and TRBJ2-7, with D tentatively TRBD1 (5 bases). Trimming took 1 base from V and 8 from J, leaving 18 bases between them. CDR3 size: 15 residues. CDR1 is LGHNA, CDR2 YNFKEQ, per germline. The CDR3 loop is CASSQVLGVIQQQYF. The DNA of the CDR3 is TGTGCCAGCAGCCAAGTCTTAGGGGTTATTCAGCAGCAGTACTTC.

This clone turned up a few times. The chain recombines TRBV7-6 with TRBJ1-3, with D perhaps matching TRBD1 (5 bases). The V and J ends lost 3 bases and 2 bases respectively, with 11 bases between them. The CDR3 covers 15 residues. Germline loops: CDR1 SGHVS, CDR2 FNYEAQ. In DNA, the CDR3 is TGTGCCAGCAGCTTGGGTCCGGGGGCTGGAAACACCATATATTTT. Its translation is CASSLGPGAGNTIYF.

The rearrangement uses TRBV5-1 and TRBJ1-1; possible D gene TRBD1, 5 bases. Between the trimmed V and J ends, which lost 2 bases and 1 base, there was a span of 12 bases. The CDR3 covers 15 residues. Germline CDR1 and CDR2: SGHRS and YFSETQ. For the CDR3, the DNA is TGCGCCAGCAGCTTTGGGCTAACAGGGAACACTGAAGCTTTCTTT. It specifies CASSFGLTGNTEAFF.

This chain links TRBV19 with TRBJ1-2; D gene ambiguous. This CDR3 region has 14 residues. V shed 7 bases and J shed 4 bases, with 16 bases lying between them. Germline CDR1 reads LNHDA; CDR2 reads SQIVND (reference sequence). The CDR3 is CASIGPGISYGYTF. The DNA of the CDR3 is TGTGCCAGTATTGGCCCGGGAATAAGCTATGGCTACACCTTC.

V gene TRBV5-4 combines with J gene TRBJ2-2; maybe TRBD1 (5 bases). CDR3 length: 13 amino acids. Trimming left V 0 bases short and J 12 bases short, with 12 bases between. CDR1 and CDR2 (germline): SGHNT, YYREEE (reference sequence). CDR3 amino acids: CASSLEQARQLFF. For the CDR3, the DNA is TGTGCCAGCAGCTTGGAACAGGCTCGTCAGCTGTTTTTT.

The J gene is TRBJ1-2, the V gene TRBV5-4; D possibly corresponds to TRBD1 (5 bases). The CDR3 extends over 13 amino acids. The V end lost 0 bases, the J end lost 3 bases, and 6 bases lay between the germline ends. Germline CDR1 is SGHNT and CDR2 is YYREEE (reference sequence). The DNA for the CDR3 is TGTGCCAGCAGCTTGGGCAGGGACTATGGCTACACCTTC. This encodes CASSLGRDYGYTF.

The CDR3 DNA follows: TGTGCCAGCAGTCCCGGACACTACGAGCAGTACTTC. As protein: CASSPGHYEQYF. The chain employs TRBV5-8 and TRBJ2-7; tentative D call: TRBD1 (5 bases). The CDR3 covers 12 residues. V lost 5 bases, J lost 3 bases, and 9 bases lay in between. Germline lookup yields CDR1 SGHTS and CDR2 YDEGEE.

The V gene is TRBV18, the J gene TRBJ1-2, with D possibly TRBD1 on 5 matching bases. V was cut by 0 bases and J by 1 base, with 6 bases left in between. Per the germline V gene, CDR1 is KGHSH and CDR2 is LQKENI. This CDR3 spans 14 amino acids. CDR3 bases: TGTGCCAGCTCACCACCGGACATTAACTATGGCTACACCTTC. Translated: CASSPPDINYGYTF.

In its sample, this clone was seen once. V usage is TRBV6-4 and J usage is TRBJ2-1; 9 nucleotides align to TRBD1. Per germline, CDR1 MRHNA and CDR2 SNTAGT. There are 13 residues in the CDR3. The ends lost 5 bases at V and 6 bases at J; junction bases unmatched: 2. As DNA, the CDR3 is TGTGCCAGCAGTTCGGACAGGGGCAATGAGCAGTTCTTC. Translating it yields CASSSDRGNEQFF.

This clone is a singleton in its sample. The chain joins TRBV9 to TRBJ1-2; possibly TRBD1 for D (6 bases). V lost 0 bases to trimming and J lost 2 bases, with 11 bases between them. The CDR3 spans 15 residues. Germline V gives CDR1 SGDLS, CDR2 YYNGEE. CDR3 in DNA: TGTGCCAGCAGCGTAGAGCCTGGACAGAACTATGGCTACACCTTC. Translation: CASSVEPGQNYGYTF.

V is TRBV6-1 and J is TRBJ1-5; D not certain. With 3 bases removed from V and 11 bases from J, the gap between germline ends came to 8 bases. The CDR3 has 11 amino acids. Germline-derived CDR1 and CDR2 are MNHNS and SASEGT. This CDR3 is CASSEGVAQHF. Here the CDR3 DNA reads TGTGCCAGCAGTGAGGGTGTGGCCCAGCATTTT.

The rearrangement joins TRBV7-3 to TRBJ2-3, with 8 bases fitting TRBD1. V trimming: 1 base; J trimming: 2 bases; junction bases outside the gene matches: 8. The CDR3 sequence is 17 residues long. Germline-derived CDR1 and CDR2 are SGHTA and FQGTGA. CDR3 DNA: TGTGCCAGCAGCTTAAGGGGAGACAGGGGCGACACAGATACGCAGTATTTT. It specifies CASSLRGDRGDTDTQYF.

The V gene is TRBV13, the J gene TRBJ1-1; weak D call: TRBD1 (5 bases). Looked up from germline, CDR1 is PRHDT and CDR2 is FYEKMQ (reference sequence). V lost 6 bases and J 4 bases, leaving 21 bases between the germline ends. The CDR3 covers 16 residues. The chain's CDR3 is CASSLTFRDVGTEAFF. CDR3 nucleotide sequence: TGTGCCAGCAGTCTTACGTTCAGGGACGTGGGCACTGAAGCTTTCTTT.